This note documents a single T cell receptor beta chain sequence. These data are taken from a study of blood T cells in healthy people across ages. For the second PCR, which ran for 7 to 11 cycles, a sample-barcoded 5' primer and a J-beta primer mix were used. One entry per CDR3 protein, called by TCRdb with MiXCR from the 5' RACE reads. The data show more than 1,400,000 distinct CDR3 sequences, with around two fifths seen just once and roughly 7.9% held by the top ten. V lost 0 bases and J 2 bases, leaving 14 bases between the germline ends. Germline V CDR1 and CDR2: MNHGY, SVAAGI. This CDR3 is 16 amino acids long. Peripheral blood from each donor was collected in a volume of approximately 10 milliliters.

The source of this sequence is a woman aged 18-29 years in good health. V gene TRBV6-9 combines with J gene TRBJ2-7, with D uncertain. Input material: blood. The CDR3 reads CASSYSPTGQTYEQYF. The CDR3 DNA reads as TGTGCCAGCAGTTATTCCCCCACGGGCCAAACCTACGAGCAGTACTTC.